Following are 17 T cell receptor beta chains from one sample sequenced in a study of vaccination effects on CD4 cells after COVID-19. Some clones are missing from TCRdb's copy, which holds only in-frame ones; the method was immunoSEQ multiplex PCR. The table shows approximately 15,000 clones, with roughly 75% occurring only once. These TCRs are of unknown antigen specificity. Viral peptide pools were used in the ViraFEST assay to expand antigen-specific CD4+ T cells, and sequencing came afterward. Investigators separated out CD4+ T cells once about eleven days of culture had passed. Each participant was given two doses of one vaccine (BNT162b2 or mRNA-1273). Sequencing was performed on CD4+ T cells from PBMCs cultured with HCoV-NL63 spike peptides, taken after COVID-19 vaccination. All receptors come from a human donor who received a COVID-19 vaccine.

This clone was recorded once. The gene calls are TRBV30 and TRBJ2-7, with 12 nucleotides matching TRBD2. V dropped 5 bases and J dropped 2; count of bases not matched to a gene: 4. Germline CDR1 reads GTSNPN; CDR2 reads SVGIG (reference sequence). This CDR3 region has 14 residues. CDR3 nucleotides: TGTGCCTGGGGACTAGCGGGACGTACCTACGAGCAGTACTTC. This sequence encodes CAWGLAGRTYEQYF.

V usage is TRBV28 and J usage is TRBJ1-1, with unresolved D. CDR3 length: 15 residues. Germline values: CDR1 MDHEN, CDR2 SYDVKM. V lost 1 base and J 0 bases, leaving 9 bases between the germline ends. CDR3 in DNA: TGTGCCAGCAGTTTATTTGCATTATTGAACACTGAAGCTTTCTTT. Its translation: CASSLFALLNTEAFF. The full variable domain, its missing parts supplied by reference TRBV28 and TRBJ1-1, is DVKVTQSSRYLVKRTGEKVFLECVQDMDHENMFWYRQDPGLGLRLIYFSYDVKMKEKGDIPEGYSVSREKKERFSLILESASTNQTSMYLCASSLFALLNTEAFFGQGTRLTVV.

The chain employs TRBV29-1 and TRBJ1-1; possible D gene TRBD1, 6 bases. Germline lookup yields CDR1 SQVTM and CDR2 ANQGSEA. CDR3 length: 13 amino acids. The V end was cut by 7 bases, the J end by 5 bases, with 17 bases between. The CDR3 spells CSARQVGGTEAFF. In nucleotides, the CDR3 is TGCAGCGCTAGACAGGTAGGGGGGACTGAAGCTTTCTTT.

The chain has TRBV6-4 and TRBJ2-2; TRBD2 aligns across 8 bases. Germline V gene data show CDR1 as MRHNA and CDR2 as SNTAGT. V lost 5 bases, J lost 4 bases, and 0 bases stayed unmatched. CDR3 length equals 13 residues. Here the CDR3 DNA reads TGTGCCAGCAGTAGCGGGAGCACCGGGGAGCTGTTTTTT. The encoded protein is CASSSGSTGELFF.

The rearrangement joins TRBV19 to TRBJ1-3, with 8 bases fitting TRBD1. The junction had 2 bases not matched to a gene; V was cut back by 6 bases and J by 1 base. CDR3 length: 14 amino acids. Germline V gene lookup returns CDR1 LNHDA and CDR2 SQIVND (reference sequence). The CDR3 nucleotides read TGTGCCAGTAGCCGGACAGGGTCTGGAAACACCATATATTTT. Translated: CASSRTGSGNTIYF.

This clone is a singleton in its sample. The J gene is TRBJ1-2, the V gene TRBV4-3, with no clear D. CDR1 is LGHNA, CDR2 YSLEER, per germline. This CDR3 has 14 residues. Trimming cost V 3 bases and J 5 bases, with 13 bases left between them. DNA for the CDR3: TGCGCCAGCAGCCATCAAAGGGAGGCTTATGGCTACACCTTC. As protein: CASSHQREAYGYTF.

The V gene is TRBV19, the J gene TRBJ1-5, with 7 positions matching TRBD1. The CDR3 runs to 15 residues. Germline-derived CDR1 and CDR2 are LNHDA and SQIVND (reference sequence). V lost 7 bases to trimming and J lost 4 bases; unmatched junction nucleotides: 10. DNA of the CDR3: TGTGCCAGTACTCAGGGGGAAAGTTTTAATCAGCCCCAGCATTTT. Translated: CASTQGESFNQPQHF.

The rearrangement joins TRBV6-1 to TRBJ2-3, with 9 bases lining up with TRBD2. Trimming took 0 bases from V and 2 from J; bases not matched to a gene: 12. Germline assignment: CDR1 MNHNS and CDR2 SASEGT. This CDR3 region has 19 residues. The CDR3 sequence is CASSEAATRGGAHTDTQYF. CDR3 coding DNA: TGTGCCAGCAGTGAAGCGGCTACCCGCGGGGGGGCCCACACAGATACGCAGTATTTT.

The chain has TRBV2 and TRBJ1-6, with unresolved D. The length of the CDR3 is 15 residues. In germline, CDR1 is SNHLY, CDR2 FYNNEI. V lost 6 bases and J lost 6, with 15 bases in between. CDR3 residues: CASRPISGSNSPLHF. Written as DNA, the CDR3 is TGTGCCAGCAGACCTATATCCGGGTCTAATTCACCCCTCCACTTT.

The chain has TRBV4-2 and TRBJ2-5; TRBD2 is a possible D gene (5 bases). This CDR3 contains 15 residues. Trimming stripped 0 bases from V and 4 bases from J, with 12 bases between. Germline CDR1 is LGHNA and CDR2 is YNFKEQ. DNA for the CDR3: TGTGCCAGCAGCCAAGATGTGGGTCGGGGAGAGACCCAGTACTTC. It specifies CASSQDVGRGETQYF.

V is TRBV7-2 and J is TRBJ1-2; tentative D call: TRBD1 (5 bases). The V gene lost 1 base and the J gene lost 0 bases, with 12 bases spanning the gap. Germline lookup yields CDR1 SGHTA and CDR2 FQGNSA. The CDR3 spans 16 residues. CDR3 region: CASSLGAGGANYGYTF. The CDR3 DNA reads as TGTGCCAGCAGCTTAGGCGCTGGGGGGGCTAACTATGGCTACACCTTC.

The J gene is TRBJ2-5, the V gene TRBV11-3, with 10 positions matching TRBD2. The J segment lost 1 base and the V segment lost 1 base, leaving 3 bases of the junction unmatched. The germline V gene has CDR1 SGHNT and CDR2 YENEEA. The CDR3 contains 16 residues. The CDR3 coding sequence is TGTGCCAGCAGCTTAGGCCTAGCGGGAGTCCAAGAGACCCAGTACTTC. This gives the protein CASSLGLAGVQETQYF.

In nucleotides, the CDR3 is TGTGCCAGCAGTTGGACAGGGAGGGTCTACGAGCAGTACTTC. This translates into CASSWTGRVYEQYF. J is TRBJ2-7 and V is TRBV28, with D maybe TRBD1 (8 bases). Between the trimmed V and J ends, which lost 4 bases and 3 bases, there was a span of 13 bases. Germline V gives CDR1 MDHEN, CDR2 SYDVKM. This CDR3 has 14 amino acids.

This clone was seen a few times. The V and J genes are TRBV4-2 and TRBJ1-5; D uncertain. Trimming cost V 3 bases and J 1 base, with 10 bases left between them. CDR1 is LGHNA, CDR2 YNFKEQ, per germline. This CDR3 is built from 15 residues. CDR3: CASSQEGGSNQPQHF. The CDR3 DNA is TGTGCCAGCAGCCAGGAGGGTGGGAGCAATCAGCCCCAGCATTTT.

The chain links TRBV19 to TRBJ1-1; no reliable D call. There are 12 residues in the CDR3. Trimming shortened V by 5 bases and J by 1 base, and 5 bases separated the two germline ends. CDR1 is LNHDA, CDR2 SQIVND, per germline (reference sequence). CDR3 protein: CASSLKNTEAFF. The CDR3 nucleotides read TGTGCCAGTAGTCTCAAGAACACTGAAGCTTTCTTT.

The chain combines TRBV6-1 with TRBJ1-2; TRBD1 agrees at 8 bases. Germline lookup yields CDR1 MNHNS and CDR2 SASEGT. This CDR3 region has 15 residues. J lost 6 bases, V lost 1 base, and 7 bases had no gene match. This CDR3 reads CASSEEDRVVNGYTF. The CDR3 nucleotides are TGTGCCAGCAGTGAAGAGGACAGGGTGGTAAATGGCTACACCTTC.

The chain combines TRBV6-4 with TRBJ2-3, with 7 nucleotides matching TRBD2. Germline CDR1 and CDR2: MRHNA and SNTAGT. The CDR3 loop spans 13 amino acids. The trim removed 8 bases at V and 2 bases at J, leaving 4 bases unmatched. CDR3 sequence (DNA): TGTGCCAGCGGTAGCGGGCACACAGATACGCAGTATTTT. Its protein product is CASGSGHTDTQYF.